Shown below are 8 T cell receptor beta chains from a single sample sequenced in a study of cytomegalovirus exposure and HLA in healthy donors. In the PCR, 60 Vbeta and 13 Jbeta primers were used. Assay: immunoSEQ multiplex PCR; the TCRdb copy retains only in-frame clones and omits some. The data hold around 200,000 clones, with 85% observed a single time. The sequencing sample was made of PBMCs. The receptor source for this set is a woman aged 50 to 60 in good health and CMV-seronegative.

This clone was seen once. V is TRBV5-5 and J is TRBJ2-1; D may be TRBD1 (6 bases). CDR3 length equals 15 residues. V was clipped by 3 bases and J by 1 base, with 11 bases between them. Germline V gene lookup returns CDR1 SGHKS and CDR2 YYEKEE (reference sequence). The CDR3, as DNA: TGTGCCAGCAGCTATCACAGGGAATCCTACAATGAGCAGTTCTTC. Translation gives CASSYHRESYNEQFF.

This clone was picked up one time. CDR3 residues: CASSLRGDTGELFF. CDR3 DNA: TGTGCCAGCAGCTTAAGGGGCGACACCGGGGAGCTGTTTTTT. The rearrangement joins TRBV7-3 to TRBJ2-2; the D gene is possibly TRBD1 (5 bases). V shed 1 base and J shed 3 bases, with 6 bases lying between them. Germline CDR1 reads SGHTA; CDR2 reads FQGTGA. The CDR3 consists of 14 residues.

This chain connects TRBV9 to TRBJ1-1; D gene uncertain. The germline gives CDR1 SGDLS, CDR2 YYNGEE. V was trimmed by 0 bases and J by 4 bases, leaving 16 bases between them. This CDR3 is built from 16 residues. The CDR3 bases are TGTGCCAGCAGCGTAGTTGGAGGTTATAGTGGCACTGAAGCTTTCTTT. Its protein is CASSVVGGYSGTEAFF. The full variable domain, in which reference TRBV9 and TRBJ1-1 provide the parts outside the CDR3, is DSGVTQTPKHLITATGQRVTLRCSPRSGDLSVYWYQQSLDQGLQFLIQYYNGEERAKGNILERFSAQQFPDLHSELNLSSLELGDSALYFCASSVVGGYSGTEAFFGQGTRLTVV.

The gene calls are TRBV10-3 and TRBJ2-7; 12 bases are a match to TRBD1. V was pared by 6 bases and J by 4 bases, with 7 bases of the junction left unmatched. This CDR3 has 15 residues. Per germline, CDR1 ENHRY and CDR2 SYGVKD. The CDR3 DNA follows: TGTGCCATCAGCTATGGGACAGGGGGCGTGTACGAGCAGTACTTC. Protein product: CAISYGTGGVYEQYF.

V usage is TRBV6-5 and J usage is TRBJ1-5; TRBD1 matches 8 bases. There are 15 residues in the CDR3. J gave up 1 base and V 5 bases, and 4 bases lay outside the gene matches. From germline, CDR1 is MNHEY and CDR2 SVGAGI. The CDR3 is CASSRTGRSNQPQHF. In DNA form, the CDR3 reads TGTGCCAGCAGTCGGACAGGGAGAAGCAATCAGCCCCAGCATTTT.

V gene TRBV16 combines with J gene TRBJ1-2, with D possibly being TRBD1 (6 bases). The V end lost 5 bases, the J end lost 8 bases, and 15 bases lay between the germline ends. Germline assignment: CDR1 KGHSY and CDR2 FQNENV. The CDR3 runs 13 residues. In nucleotides, the CDR3 is TGTGCCAGCAGCGAGAGGGACATTCGCGGCTACACCTTC. Protein product: CASSERDIRGYTF.

The V and J genes are TRBV27 and TRBJ2-1, with a tentative D call TRBD2 (6 bases). The germline CDR1 and CDR2 sequences are MNHEY and SMNVEV (reference sequence). Trimming shortened V by 5 bases and J by 4 bases, and 24 bases separated the two germline ends. CDR3 size: 18 residues. The CDR3 region has the DNA TGTGCCAGCAGTCGGCGAGCTACAACCCCGGGACTTTACAATGAGCAGTTCTTC. It yields the protein CASSRRATTPGLYNEQFF.

This chain joins TRBV7-2 and TRBJ1-2; D is perhaps TRBD1 (5 bases). The CDR3 extends over 14 amino acids. Per the germline V gene, CDR1 is SGHTA and CDR2 is FQGNSA. Trimming removed 3 bases at V and 4 bases at J, with 12 bases between. The chain's CDR3 is CASSLEGWFYGYTF. CDR3 DNA sequence: TGTGCCAGCAGCTTGGAGGGGTGGTTCTATGGCTACACCTTC.